The source of this TCR beta chain is a study of OX40 agonist ivuxolimab in advanced cancers. Describing the broader study: Ivuxolimab was an agonistic, fully human IgG2 monoclonal antibody directed against OX40 (CD134), a costimulatory receptor. Intravenous ivuxolimab was administered to patients every 2 weeks at six dose levels: 0.01, 0.1, 0.3, 1.5, 3 and 10 mg/kg. Among the approximately 50 dose-escalation patients, 19 had hepatocellular carcinoma, some 15 melanoma, 9 renal cell carcinoma and 9 head and neck cancer. In the dose-escalation cohort, approximately 82% of patients were male, and the mean age was approximately 60 years, with a range of about 23 to 80. Patients were allowed to have had prior anti-PD-1, anti-PD-L1 or anti-CTLA-4 therapy, and more than 35% of the dose-escalation patients had been treated with checkpoint inhibitors. Partial responses were achieved by three dose-escalation patients, of whom one had hepatocellular carcinoma and two had cutaneous melanoma. The point of sequencing TCRbeta in the periphery was to test whether ivuxolimab changed TCR sequence diversity and drove clonal T-cell expansion. The paper covers the monotherapy dose-escalation part of the phase I ivuxolimab trial, which included N ≈ 50 patients. Results and caveats for the whole study, not just this receptor: In the 0.1-3.0 mg/kg groups, partial responders had among the lowest normalized peripheral clonal expansion, particularly in CD8+ T cells. The antigen specificity of the peripheral T cells that underwent clonal expansion was not determined. At doses of 0.1 to 3.0 mg/kg, clonal expansion of both CD4+ and CD8+ T cells in blood was seen between baseline and week 6. Low levels of normalized T-cell clonal expansion were also seen in some patients who did not respond. After ivuxolimab, expanded clones were on average more numerous among CD8+ T cells than among CD4+ T cells.

Cut back by 1 base and 5 bases, the V and J ends lie 14 bases apart. Via the germline V gene, CDR1 is SNHLY and CDR2 FYNNEI. The CDR3 numbers 16 residues from cysteine through phenylalanine. The CDR3 DNA has 48 bases and is translated from base 1. Patients with autoimmune disease history or receiving systemic immunosuppression were excluded from the trial. Peripheral blood for TCR sequencing was collected from all dose cohorts at baseline, on cycle 4 day 1, and on cycle 7 day 1. Samples came from an open-label, multicenter, first-in-human phase I dose-escalation trial of ivuxolimab. The trial enrolled adults with locally advanced or metastatic head and neck squamous cell, hepatocellular, melanoma or renal cell carcinoma. Before TCR sequencing, CD4+ T cells and CD8+ T cells from peripheral blood were sorted into separate populations. For sequencing of the TCRbeta CDR3 region, genomic DNA was extracted from the sorted cells. TCRbeta CDR3 regions were sequenced using the immunoSEQ Assay. TCRdb's version of the immuneACCESS table is confined to in-frame rearrangements and falls short of the full clone set. An unresolved V gene accounts for under half of the shortfall where checked; the remainder is of unknown origin. The sample includes some 77,000 clones, with roughly 88% observed a single time. The ten largest clones take up around 2.8% of the sample.

On this clone: No cognate antigen has been identified for it. No base qualities exist here, and no much larger clone lies one base off it.

This sequence uses TRBV2 and TRBJ2-2, with a tentative D gene TRBD1 over 6 matching bases. The sequence came from an adult with an advanced solid tumor such as melanoma, head and neck, liver or kidney cancer. The material sequenced was CD4+ or CD8+ T cells sorted from blood, taken in a trial of the OX40 agonist ivuxolimab. The encoded CDR3 is CASSEGARRGTGELFF. The nucleotide sequence reads as follows: TGTGCCAGCAGTGAAGGGGCTAGAAGGGGGACCGGGGAGCTGTTTTTT.